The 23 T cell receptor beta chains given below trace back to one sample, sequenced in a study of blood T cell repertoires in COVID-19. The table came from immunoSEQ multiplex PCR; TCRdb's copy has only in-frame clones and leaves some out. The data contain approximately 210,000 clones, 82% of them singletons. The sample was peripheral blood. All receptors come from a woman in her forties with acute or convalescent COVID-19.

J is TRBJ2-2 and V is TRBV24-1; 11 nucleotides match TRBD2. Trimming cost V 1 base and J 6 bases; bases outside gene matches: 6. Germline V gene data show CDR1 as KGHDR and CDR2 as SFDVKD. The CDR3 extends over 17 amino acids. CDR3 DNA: TGTGCCACCAGTGATTTAGGGTCTAGCGGGAGGTCCGGGGAGCTGTTTTTT. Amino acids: CATSDLGSSGRSGELFF.

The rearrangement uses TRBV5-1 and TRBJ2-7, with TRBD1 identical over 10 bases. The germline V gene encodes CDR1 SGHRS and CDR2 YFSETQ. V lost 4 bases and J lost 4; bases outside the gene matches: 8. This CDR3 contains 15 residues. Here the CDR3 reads CASSPAGQGSYEQYF. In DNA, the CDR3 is TGCGCCAGCAGCCCTGCGGGACAGGGGAGTTACGAGCAGTACTTC.

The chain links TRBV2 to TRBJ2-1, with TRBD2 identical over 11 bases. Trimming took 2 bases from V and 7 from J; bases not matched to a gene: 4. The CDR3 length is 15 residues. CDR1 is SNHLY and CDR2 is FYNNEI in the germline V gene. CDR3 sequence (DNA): TGTGCCAGCAGTGAACGGGGACTAGCGGTTAATGAGCAGTTCTTC. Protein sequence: CASSERGLAVNEQFF.

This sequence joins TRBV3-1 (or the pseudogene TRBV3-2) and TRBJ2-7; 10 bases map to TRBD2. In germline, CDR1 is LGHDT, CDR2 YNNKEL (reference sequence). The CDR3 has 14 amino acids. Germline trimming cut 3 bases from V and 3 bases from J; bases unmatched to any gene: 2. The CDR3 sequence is CASSQIAGGYEQYF. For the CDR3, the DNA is TGTGCCAGCAGCCAGATAGCGGGGGGCTACGAGCAGTACTTC.

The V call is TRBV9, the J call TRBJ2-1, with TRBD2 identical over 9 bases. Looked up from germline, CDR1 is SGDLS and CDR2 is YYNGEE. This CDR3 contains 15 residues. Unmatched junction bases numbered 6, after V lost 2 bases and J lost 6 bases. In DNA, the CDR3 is TGTGCCAGCAGCGTCGGGTCACTAGCGGGCAATGAGCAGTTCTTC. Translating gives CASSVGSLAGNEQFF. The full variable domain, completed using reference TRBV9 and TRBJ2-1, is DSGVTQTPKHLITATGQRVTLRCSPRSGDLSVYWYQQSLDQGLQFLIQYYNGEERAKGNILERFSAQQFPDLHSELNLSSLELGDSALYFCASSVGSLAGNEQFFGPGTRLTVL.

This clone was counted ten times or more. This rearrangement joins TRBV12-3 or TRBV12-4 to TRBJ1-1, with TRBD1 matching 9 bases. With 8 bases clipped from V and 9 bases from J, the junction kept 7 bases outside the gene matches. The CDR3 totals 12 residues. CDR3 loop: CASEEQGAKAFF. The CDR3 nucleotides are TGTGCCAGCGAGGAACAGGGGGCTAAAGCTTTCTTT.

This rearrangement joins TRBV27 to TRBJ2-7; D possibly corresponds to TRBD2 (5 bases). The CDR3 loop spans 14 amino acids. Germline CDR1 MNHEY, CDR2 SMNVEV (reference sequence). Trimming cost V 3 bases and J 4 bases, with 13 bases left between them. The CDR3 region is CASSLDSHAYEQYF. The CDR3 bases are TGTGCCAGCAGTTTGGACTCTCACGCTTACGAGCAGTACTTC.

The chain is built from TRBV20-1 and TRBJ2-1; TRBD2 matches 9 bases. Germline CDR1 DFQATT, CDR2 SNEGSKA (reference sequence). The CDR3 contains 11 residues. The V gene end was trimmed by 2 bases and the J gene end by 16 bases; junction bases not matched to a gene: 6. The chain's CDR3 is CSARSGTSPFF. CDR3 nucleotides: TGCAGTGCTAGATCCGGGACTAGCCCATTCTTC.

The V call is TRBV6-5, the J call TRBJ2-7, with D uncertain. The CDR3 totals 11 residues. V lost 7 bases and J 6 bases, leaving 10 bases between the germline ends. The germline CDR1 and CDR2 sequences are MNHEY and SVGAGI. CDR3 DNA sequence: TGTGCCAGCAAGGAGCTCATCGAGCAGTACTTC. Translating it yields CASKELIEQYF.

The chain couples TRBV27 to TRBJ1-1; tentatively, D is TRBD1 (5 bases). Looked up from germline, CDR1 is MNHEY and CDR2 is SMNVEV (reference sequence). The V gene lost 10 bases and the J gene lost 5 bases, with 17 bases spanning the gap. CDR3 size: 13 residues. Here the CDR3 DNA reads TGTGCCATCGGCGGGGGGGGTAGGACTGAAGCTTTCTTT. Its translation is CAIGGGGRTEAFF.

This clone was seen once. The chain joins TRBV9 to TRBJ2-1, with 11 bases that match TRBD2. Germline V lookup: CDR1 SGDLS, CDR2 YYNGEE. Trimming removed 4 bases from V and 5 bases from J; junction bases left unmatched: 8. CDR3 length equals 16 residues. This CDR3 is CASSHKLAGDHNEQFF. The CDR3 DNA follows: TGTGCCAGCAGCCATAAACTAGCGGGAGACCACAATGAGCAGTTCTTC.

CDR3 in DNA: TGTGCCAGTAGCTATAGGAGGGGGGGAGAGAACACTGAAGCTTTCTTT. It encodes CASSYRRGGENTEAFF. This chain links TRBV19 with TRBJ1-1; D is perhaps TRBD1 (6 bases). V was cut by 6 bases and J by 1 base, with 18 bases left in between. Germline CDR1 is LNHDA and CDR2 is SQIVND (reference sequence). This CDR3 region has 16 residues.

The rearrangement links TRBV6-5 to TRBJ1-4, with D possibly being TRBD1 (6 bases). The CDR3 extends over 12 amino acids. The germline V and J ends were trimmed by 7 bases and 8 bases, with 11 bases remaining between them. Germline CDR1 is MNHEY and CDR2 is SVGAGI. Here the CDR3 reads CASMGAGEKLFF. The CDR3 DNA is TGTGCCAGCATGGGGGCAGGGGAAAAACTGTTTTTT.

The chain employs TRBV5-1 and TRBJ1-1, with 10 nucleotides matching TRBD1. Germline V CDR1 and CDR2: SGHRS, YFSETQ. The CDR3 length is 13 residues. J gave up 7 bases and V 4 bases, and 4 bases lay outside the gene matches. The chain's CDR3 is CASSPGQGIEAFF. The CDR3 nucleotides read TGCGCCAGCAGCCCGGGACAGGGGATTGAAGCTTTCTTT.

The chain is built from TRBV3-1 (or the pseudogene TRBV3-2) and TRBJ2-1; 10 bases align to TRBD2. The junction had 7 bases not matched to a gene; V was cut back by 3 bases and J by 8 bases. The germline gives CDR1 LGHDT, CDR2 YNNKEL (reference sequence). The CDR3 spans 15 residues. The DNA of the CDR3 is TGTGCCAGCAGCCAGGGAGCGGGGGGGCTCGATGAGCAGTTCTTC. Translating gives CASSQGAGGLDEQFF.

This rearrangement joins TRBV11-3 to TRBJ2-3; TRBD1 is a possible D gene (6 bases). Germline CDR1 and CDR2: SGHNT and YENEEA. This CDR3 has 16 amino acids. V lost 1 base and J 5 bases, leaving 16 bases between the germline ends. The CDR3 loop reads CASSLGQGSQVDTQYF. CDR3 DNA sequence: TGTGCCAGCAGCTTAGGCCAGGGGTCTCAGGTAGATACGCAGTATTTT.

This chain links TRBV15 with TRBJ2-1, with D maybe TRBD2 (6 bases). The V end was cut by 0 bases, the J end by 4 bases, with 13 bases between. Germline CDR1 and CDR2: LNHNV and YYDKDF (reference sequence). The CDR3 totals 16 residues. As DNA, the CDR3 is TGTGCCACCAGCAGAGATCTGGGGACTCAATACAATGAGCAGTTCTTC. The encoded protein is CATSRDLGTQYNEQFF.

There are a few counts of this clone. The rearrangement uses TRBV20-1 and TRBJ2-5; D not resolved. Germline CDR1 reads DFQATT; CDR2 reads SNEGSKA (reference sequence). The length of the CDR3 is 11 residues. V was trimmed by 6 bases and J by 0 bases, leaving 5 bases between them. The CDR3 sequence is CSAADQETQYF. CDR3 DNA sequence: TGCAGTGCCGCAGACCAAGAGACCCAGTACTTC.

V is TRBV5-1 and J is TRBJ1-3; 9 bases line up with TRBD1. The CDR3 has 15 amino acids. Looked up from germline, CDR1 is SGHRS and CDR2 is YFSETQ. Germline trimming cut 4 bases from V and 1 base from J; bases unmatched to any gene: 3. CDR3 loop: CASSVQGASGNTIYF. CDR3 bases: TGCGCCAGCAGCGTACAGGGGGCGTCTGGAAACACCATATATTTT. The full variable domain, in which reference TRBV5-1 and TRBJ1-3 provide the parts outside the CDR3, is KAGVTQTPRYLIKTRGQQVTLSCSPISGHRSVSWYQQTPGQGLQFLFEYFSETQRNKGNFPGRFSGRQFSNSRSEMNVSTLELGDSALYLCASSVQGASGNTIYFGEGSWLTVV.

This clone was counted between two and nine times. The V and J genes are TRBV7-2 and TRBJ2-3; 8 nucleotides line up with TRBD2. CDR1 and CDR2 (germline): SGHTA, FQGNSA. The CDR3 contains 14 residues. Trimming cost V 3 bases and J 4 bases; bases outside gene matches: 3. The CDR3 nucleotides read TGTGCCAGCAGCTTCGCCGGGGGGGCAGATACGCAGTATTTT. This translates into CASSFAGGADTQYF. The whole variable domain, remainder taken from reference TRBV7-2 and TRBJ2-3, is GAGVSQSPSNKVTEKGKDVELRCDPISGHTALYWYRQSLGQGLEFLIYFQGNSAPDKSGLPSDRFSAERTGGSVSTLTIQRTQQEDSAVYLCASSFAGGADTQYFGPGTRLTVL.

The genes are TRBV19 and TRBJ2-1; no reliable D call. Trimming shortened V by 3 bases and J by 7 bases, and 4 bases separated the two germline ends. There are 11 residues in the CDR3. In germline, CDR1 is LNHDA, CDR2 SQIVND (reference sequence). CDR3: CASSMSNEQFF. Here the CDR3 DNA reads TGTGCCAGTAGTATGAGTAATGAGCAGTTCTTC.

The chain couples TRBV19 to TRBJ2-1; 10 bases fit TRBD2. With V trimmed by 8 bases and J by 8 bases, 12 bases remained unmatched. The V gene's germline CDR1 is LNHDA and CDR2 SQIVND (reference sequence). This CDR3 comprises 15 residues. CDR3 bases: TGTGCCAGTGGACCCGCTAGCGGGAGTTTTTATGAGCAGTTCTTC. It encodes CASGPASGSFYEQFF.

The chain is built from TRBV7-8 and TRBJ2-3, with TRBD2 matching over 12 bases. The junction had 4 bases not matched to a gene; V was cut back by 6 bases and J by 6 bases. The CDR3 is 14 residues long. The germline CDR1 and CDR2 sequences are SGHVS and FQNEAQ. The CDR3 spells CASRAGTSGDTQYF. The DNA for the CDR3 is TGTGCCAGCAGGGCCGGGACTAGCGGGGATACGCAGTATTTT.